These 25 T cell receptor beta chains share one sample of origin, sequenced in a study of blood T cell repertoires in COVID-19. Assay: immunoSEQ multiplex PCR; the TCRdb copy retains only in-frame clones and omits some. The repertoire holds more than 150,000 clones, with 80% to 90% as singletons. Sample: peripheral blood. These TCRs come from a man in his forties or fifties with active or convalescent COVID-19.

The rearrangement links TRBV28 to TRBJ2-3, with no clear D. Germline CDR1 is MDHEN and CDR2 is SYDVKM. The CDR3 has 12 residues. V was pared by 0 bases and J by 6 bases, with 4 bases between. CDR3 nucleotide sequence: TGTGCCAGCAGTTTATGGCGGGATACGCAGTATTTT. Protein sequence: CASSLWRDTQYF.

The chain carries TRBV19 and TRBJ2-7; 9 positions agree with TRBD1. This CDR3 region has 17 residues. Germline CDR1 reads LNHDA; CDR2 reads SQIVND (reference sequence). V dropped 3 bases and J dropped 2; count of bases not matched to a gene: 11. CDR3 coding DNA: TGTGCCAGTAGTATGCACCCGGACAGGGGAAAGACCTACGAGCAGTACTTC. Its protein is CASSMHPDRGKTYEQYF.

The J gene is TRBJ2-7, the V gene TRBV11-3; a weak D match, TRBD1 (5 bases). The CDR3 has 12 residues. Trimming took 5 bases from V and 7 from J, leaving 12 bases between them. Germline values: CDR1 SGHNT, CDR2 YENEEA. The CDR3 nucleotides are TGTGCCAGCAGCCAGGGCCCGATGGAGCAGTACTTC. Amino acid sequence: CASSQGPMEQYF.

The gene calls are TRBV4-1 and TRBJ1-3, with D possibly TRBD1 on 5 matching bases. V was pared by 3 bases and J by 0 bases, with 18 bases between. CDR3 length: 18 amino acids. Looked up from germline, CDR1 is MGHRA and CDR2 is YSYEKL. The CDR3 reads CASSQQPSGLPSGNTIYF. Here the CDR3 DNA reads TGCGCCAGCAGCCAGCAACCCTCGGGACTGCCCTCTGGAAACACCATATATTTT.

The CDR3 nucleotides read TGTGCCAGCAGTCCGTTCACCGGGACAGGTGTTTATGAGCAGTTCTTC. Translation gives CASSPFTGTGVYEQFF. V is TRBV27 and J is TRBJ2-1; 8 bases are shared with TRBD1. Germline CDR1 and CDR2: MNHEY and SMNVEV (reference sequence). The ends lost 5 bases at V and 8 bases at J; junction bases unmatched: 14. The length of the CDR3 is 16 residues.

The chain uses TRBV7-9 and TRBJ2-6; possible D gene TRBD2, 5 bases. Germline CDR1 is SEHNR and CDR2 is FQNEAQ (reference sequence). The CDR3 consists of 13 residues. V was cut by 8 bases and J by 8 bases, with 13 bases left in between. Here the CDR3 DNA reads TGTGCCAGCTCCATCGGGGTGTCCAACGTCCTGACTTTC. Translated, it gives CASSIGVSNVLTF.

The gene calls are TRBV14 and TRBJ1-3; no definite D call. The germline V and J ends were trimmed by 8 bases and 7 bases, with 9 bases remaining between them. The CDR3 totals 11 residues. CDR1 SGHDN and CDR2 FVKESK come from the germline V gene. Written as DNA, the CDR3 is TGTGCCAGCGCTTGGCGGAACACCATATATTTT. Translating it yields CASAWRNTIYF.

The V call is TRBV6-5, the J call TRBJ1-1; 9 nucleotides line up with TRBD1. Germline CDR1 and CDR2: MNHEY and SVGAGI. This CDR3 comprises 14 residues. V lost 2 bases to trimming and J lost 10 bases; unmatched junction nucleotides: 8. Here the CDR3 DNA reads TGTGCCAGCAGTTACGGGGACAGGGTATCAAGAGCTTTCTTT. This encodes CASSYGDRVSRAFF.

The CDR3 DNA sequence: TGTGCCAGCAGCCCTTCGGCCCTCCGGGGGGGGGAGCTGTTTTTT. This encodes CASSPSALRGGELFF. The V call is TRBV7-8, the J call TRBJ2-2; tentative D call: TRBD2 (6 bases). V lost 5 bases, J lost 8 bases, and 18 bases lay in between. The CDR3 has 15 residues. In germline, CDR1 is SGHVS, CDR2 FQNEAQ.

The gene calls are TRBV5-4 and TRBJ1-4, with 7 positions matching TRBD1. Germline loops: CDR1 SGHNT, CDR2 YYREEE (reference sequence). The CDR3 covers 14 residues. The V segment lost 3 bases and the J segment 7 bases; nucleotides outside the gene matches: 6. CDR3 DNA: TGTGCCAGCAGCTCCTCAGGGGGGTTTGAAAAACTGTTTTTT. Its protein is CASSSSGGFEKLFF.

The chain recombines TRBV24-1 with TRBJ2-1; 12 bases are a match to TRBD2. CDR1 and CDR2 (germline): KGHDR, SFDVKD. CDR3 length equals 18 residues. V gave up 4 bases and J gave up 0 bases; unmatched junction bases: 6. CDR3 DNA: TGTGCCACCAGTGACCCCGGACTAGCGGGGAGCTCCTACAATGAGCAGTTCTTC. Protein sequence: CATSDPGLAGSSYNEQFF.

This clone has at least ten counts. This sequence joins TRBV7-2 and TRBJ2-3; 8 bases are a match to TRBD1. CDR1 is SGHTA and CDR2 is FQGNSA in the germline V gene. This CDR3 is 15 amino acids long. The V gene end was trimmed by 6 bases and the J gene end by 3 bases; junction bases not matched to a gene: 8. CDR3 sequence reads: CASSSDRATTDTQYF. The CDR3 coding sequence is TGTGCCAGCAGTTCGGACAGGGCCACAACAGATACGCAGTATTTT. The full variable domain, completed using reference TRBV7-2 and TRBJ2-3, is GAGVSQSPSNKVTEKGKDVELRCDPISGHTALYWYRQSLGQGLEFLIYFQGNSAPDKSGLPSDRFSAERTGGSVSTLTIQRTQQEDSAVYLCASSSDRATTDTQYFGPGTRLTVL.

CDR3 coding DNA: TGTGCCAGCAGCCCACGGCAGGCGTGGGGCCGAGAGACCCAGTACTTC. Amino acid sequence: CASSPRQAWGRETQYF. The V call is TRBV7-9, the J call TRBJ2-5; D perhaps matches TRBD1 (5 bases). Per the germline V gene, CDR1 is SEHNR and CDR2 is FQNEAQ (reference sequence). This CDR3 region has 16 residues. V was trimmed by 5 bases and J by 4 bases, leaving 20 bases between them.

CDR3 bases: TGTGCCAGCAGCACCCAGGGGGGACAACGAAATTCACCCCTCCACTTT. This sequence encodes CASSTQGGQRNSPLHF. The chain is built from TRBV5-5 and TRBJ1-6; 7 bases match TRBD1. CDR3 length: 16 residues. Germline CDR1 is SGHKS and CDR2 is YYEKEE (reference sequence). V lost 4 bases, J lost 7 bases, and 11 bases stayed unmatched.

J is TRBJ2-2 and V is TRBV10-3; TRBD1 is a possible D gene (5 bases). The CDR3 has 12 residues. Germline V gives CDR1 ENHRY, CDR2 SYGVKD. Trimming stripped 10 bases from V and 0 bases from J, with 6 bases between. The CDR3 DNA reads as TGTGCCACGACAGCGAACACCGGGGAGCTGTTTTTT. Translating gives CATTANTGELFF.

The genes are TRBV27 and TRBJ1-6; 10 bases match TRBD1. Trimming cost V 3 bases and J 8 bases; bases outside gene matches: 4. This CDR3 has 15 residues. Germline V gene lookup returns CDR1 MNHEY and CDR2 SMNVEV (reference sequence). The CDR3 region has the DNA TGTGCCAGCAGTTTCCGGGACAGGGGATATTCACCCCTCCACTTT. This codes for CASSFRDRGYSPLHF.

The rearrangement links TRBV7-3 to TRBJ2-3; 7 bases line up with TRBD2. V dropped 5 bases and J dropped 0; count of bases not matched to a gene: 11. The germline V gene encodes CDR1 SGHTA and CDR2 FQGTGA. CDR3 length: 17 residues. Here the CDR3 DNA reads TGTGCCAGCAGCCGGGGGGACGGGATCGGTAGCACAGATACGCAGTATTTT. Its protein product is CASSRGDGIGSTDTQYF.

The gene calls are TRBV27 and TRBJ2-5; 7 nucleotides line up with TRBD1. From germline, CDR1 is MNHEY and CDR2 SMNVEV (reference sequence). After removal of 4 bases from V and 4 bases from J, the junction contained 12 bases not matched to a gene. This CDR3 region has 16 residues. CDR3 protein: CASSSIRQGRGETQYF. DNA of the CDR3: TGTGCCAGCAGTTCCATAAGACAGGGTAGAGGAGAGACCCAGTACTTC.

The V gene is TRBV28, the J gene TRBJ1-4, with D unclear. The CDR3 has 19 amino acids. Trimming removed 3 bases from V and 4 bases from J, with 24 bases in between. Germline V gives CDR1 MDHEN, CDR2 SYDVKM. The chain's CDR3 is CASSLALDRVLRGNEKLFF. The CDR3 coding sequence is TGTGCCAGCAGTTTGGCCCTGGACCGGGTACTTCGGGGTAATGAAAAACTGTTTTTT.

This clone was picked up a small number of times. The chain joins TRBV6-5 to TRBJ1-4; 7 nucleotides match TRBD1. Germline V lookup: CDR1 MNHEY, CDR2 SVGAGI. Trimming took 5 bases from V and 8 from J; bases not matched to a gene: 8. The CDR3 covers 14 residues. DNA of the CDR3: TGTGCCAGCAGTAGGGGGCGCCCCGAGGAAAAACTGTTTTTT. This gives the protein CASSRGRPEEKLFF.

The V gene is TRBV4-1, the J gene TRBJ2-7, with D perhaps matching TRBD2 (6 bases). The CDR3 consists of 16 residues. Trimming cost V 0 bases and J 4 bases, with 16 bases left between them. Germline CDR1 and CDR2: MGHRA and YSYEKL. The CDR3 DNA follows: TGCGCCAGCAGCCAAGACTCACGGGCAGGGAGGTACGAGCAGTACTTC. Residues: CASSQDSRAGRYEQYF.

This chain connects TRBV6-5 to TRBJ2-7, with D possibly being TRBD1 (6 bases). Between the trimmed V and J ends, which lost 7 bases and 1 base, there was a span of 14 bases. Germline V lookup: CDR1 MNHEY, CDR2 SVGAGI. This CDR3 has 14 residues. In DNA form, the CDR3 reads TGTGCCAGCATCTGGGCTGACAGGTCCTACGAGCAGTACTTC. Its translation is CASIWADRSYEQYF.

V usage is TRBV3-1 (or the pseudogene TRBV3-2) and J usage is TRBJ2-5; 8 bases are shared with TRBD1. Germline CDR1 LGHDT, CDR2 YNNKEL (reference sequence). The V segment lost 1 base and the J segment 1 base; nucleotides outside the gene matches: 8. CDR3 size: 17 residues. The CDR3 loop is CASSQVRQGIIQETQYF. The CDR3 DNA reads as TGTGCCAGCAGCCAAGTCCGACAGGGGATTATCCAAGAGACCCAGTACTTC.

This clone was recorded a few times. The chain employs TRBV15 and TRBJ2-1; the match to TRBD1 covers 8 bases. The CDR3 has 16 amino acids. The J segment lost 4 bases and the V segment lost 3 bases, leaving 8 bases of the junction unmatched. CDR1 and CDR2 from the germline V gene are LNHNV and YYDKDF (reference sequence). CDR3 sequence: CATSSEPGQEYNEQFF. CDR3 sequence (DNA): TGTGCCACCAGCAGCGAACCGGGACAGGAATACAATGAGCAGTTCTTC.

The chain joins TRBV7-9 to TRBJ1-2, with 7 nucleotides matching TRBD1. Germline V gives CDR1 SEHNR, CDR2 FQNEAQ (reference sequence). This CDR3 is built from 12 residues. V trimming: 8 bases; J trimming: 7 bases; junction bases outside the gene matches: 7. CDR3 in DNA: TGTGCCAGCGGGACCCAGGGGGGTGGCTACACCTTC. Protein sequence: CASGTQGGGYTF. Drawing the rest from reference TRBV7-9 and TRBJ1-2, the complete variable domain is DTGVSQNPRHKITKRGQNVTFRCDPISEHNRLYWYRQTLGQGPEFLTYFQNEAQLEKSRLLSDRFSAERPKGSFSTLEIQRTEQGDSAMYLCASGTQGGGYTFGSGTRLTVV.